The text below deals with one TCR beta chain. In the original workflow: Estimation of nucleated cell counts relied on the amplification of reference gene primers. Data came from immunoSEQ multiplex PCR; TCRdb stores just in-frame clones and leaves some out. Clone size and the V and J calls come from that table; the DNA yielded D and trimming. Among 250,000 to 400,000 clones, roughly 84% were seen once, and the ten largest hold 1%. This sample stems from a study of blood T cell repertoires in COVID-19. Study summary: The United States, Italy and Spain were the sources of the acute and convalescent COVID-19 samples. PBMCs, B-cell-depleted T cells, or T cells provided the cDNA or gDNA that made up the material.

The CDR3 consists of 12 residues. The V gene's germline CDR1 is SGHDT and CDR2 YYEEEE. V lost 2 bases to trimming and J lost 2 bases, with 5 bases between them. Sequencing was performed on peripheral blood. The sequence was obtained from a man aged 45-60 years with active or convalescent COVID-19. The V call is TRBV5-6, the J call TRBJ2-7; no clear D gene. CDR3 protein: CASSFSAYEQYF. In nucleotides, the CDR3 is TGTGCCAGCAGCTTCTCGGCCTACGAGCAGTACTTC.